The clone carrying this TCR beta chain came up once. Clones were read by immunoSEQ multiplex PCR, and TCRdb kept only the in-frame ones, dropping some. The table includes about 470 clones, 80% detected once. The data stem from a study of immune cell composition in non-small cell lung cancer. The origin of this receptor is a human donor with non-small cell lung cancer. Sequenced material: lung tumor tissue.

DNA for the CDR3: TGTGCCAGCAGCGCCAACCTAGCGGGGGTAAACAATGAGCAGTTCTTC. Residues: CASSANLAGVNNEQFF. This chain joins TRBV9 and TRBJ2-1, with 10 bases aligning to TRBD2. The V segment lost 3 bases and the J segment 5 bases; nucleotides outside the gene matches: 8. Germline CDR1 and CDR2: SGDLS and YYNGEE. This CDR3 region has 16 residues.